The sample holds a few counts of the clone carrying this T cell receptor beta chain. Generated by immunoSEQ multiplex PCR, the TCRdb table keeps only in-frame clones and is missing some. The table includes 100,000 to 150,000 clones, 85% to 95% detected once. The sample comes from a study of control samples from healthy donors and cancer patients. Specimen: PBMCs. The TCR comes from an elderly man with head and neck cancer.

The CDR3 is CASSYGRAGANVLTF. The DNA for the CDR3 is TGTGCCAGCAGTTACGGACGGGCCGGGGCCAACGTCCTGACTTTC. V and J are TRBV6-5 and TRBJ2-6; D unclear. Trimming took off 2 bases at V and 4 bases at J, with 9 bases between the two ends. The CDR3 is made up of 15 amino acids. Germline values: CDR1 MNHEY, CDR2 SVGAGI.